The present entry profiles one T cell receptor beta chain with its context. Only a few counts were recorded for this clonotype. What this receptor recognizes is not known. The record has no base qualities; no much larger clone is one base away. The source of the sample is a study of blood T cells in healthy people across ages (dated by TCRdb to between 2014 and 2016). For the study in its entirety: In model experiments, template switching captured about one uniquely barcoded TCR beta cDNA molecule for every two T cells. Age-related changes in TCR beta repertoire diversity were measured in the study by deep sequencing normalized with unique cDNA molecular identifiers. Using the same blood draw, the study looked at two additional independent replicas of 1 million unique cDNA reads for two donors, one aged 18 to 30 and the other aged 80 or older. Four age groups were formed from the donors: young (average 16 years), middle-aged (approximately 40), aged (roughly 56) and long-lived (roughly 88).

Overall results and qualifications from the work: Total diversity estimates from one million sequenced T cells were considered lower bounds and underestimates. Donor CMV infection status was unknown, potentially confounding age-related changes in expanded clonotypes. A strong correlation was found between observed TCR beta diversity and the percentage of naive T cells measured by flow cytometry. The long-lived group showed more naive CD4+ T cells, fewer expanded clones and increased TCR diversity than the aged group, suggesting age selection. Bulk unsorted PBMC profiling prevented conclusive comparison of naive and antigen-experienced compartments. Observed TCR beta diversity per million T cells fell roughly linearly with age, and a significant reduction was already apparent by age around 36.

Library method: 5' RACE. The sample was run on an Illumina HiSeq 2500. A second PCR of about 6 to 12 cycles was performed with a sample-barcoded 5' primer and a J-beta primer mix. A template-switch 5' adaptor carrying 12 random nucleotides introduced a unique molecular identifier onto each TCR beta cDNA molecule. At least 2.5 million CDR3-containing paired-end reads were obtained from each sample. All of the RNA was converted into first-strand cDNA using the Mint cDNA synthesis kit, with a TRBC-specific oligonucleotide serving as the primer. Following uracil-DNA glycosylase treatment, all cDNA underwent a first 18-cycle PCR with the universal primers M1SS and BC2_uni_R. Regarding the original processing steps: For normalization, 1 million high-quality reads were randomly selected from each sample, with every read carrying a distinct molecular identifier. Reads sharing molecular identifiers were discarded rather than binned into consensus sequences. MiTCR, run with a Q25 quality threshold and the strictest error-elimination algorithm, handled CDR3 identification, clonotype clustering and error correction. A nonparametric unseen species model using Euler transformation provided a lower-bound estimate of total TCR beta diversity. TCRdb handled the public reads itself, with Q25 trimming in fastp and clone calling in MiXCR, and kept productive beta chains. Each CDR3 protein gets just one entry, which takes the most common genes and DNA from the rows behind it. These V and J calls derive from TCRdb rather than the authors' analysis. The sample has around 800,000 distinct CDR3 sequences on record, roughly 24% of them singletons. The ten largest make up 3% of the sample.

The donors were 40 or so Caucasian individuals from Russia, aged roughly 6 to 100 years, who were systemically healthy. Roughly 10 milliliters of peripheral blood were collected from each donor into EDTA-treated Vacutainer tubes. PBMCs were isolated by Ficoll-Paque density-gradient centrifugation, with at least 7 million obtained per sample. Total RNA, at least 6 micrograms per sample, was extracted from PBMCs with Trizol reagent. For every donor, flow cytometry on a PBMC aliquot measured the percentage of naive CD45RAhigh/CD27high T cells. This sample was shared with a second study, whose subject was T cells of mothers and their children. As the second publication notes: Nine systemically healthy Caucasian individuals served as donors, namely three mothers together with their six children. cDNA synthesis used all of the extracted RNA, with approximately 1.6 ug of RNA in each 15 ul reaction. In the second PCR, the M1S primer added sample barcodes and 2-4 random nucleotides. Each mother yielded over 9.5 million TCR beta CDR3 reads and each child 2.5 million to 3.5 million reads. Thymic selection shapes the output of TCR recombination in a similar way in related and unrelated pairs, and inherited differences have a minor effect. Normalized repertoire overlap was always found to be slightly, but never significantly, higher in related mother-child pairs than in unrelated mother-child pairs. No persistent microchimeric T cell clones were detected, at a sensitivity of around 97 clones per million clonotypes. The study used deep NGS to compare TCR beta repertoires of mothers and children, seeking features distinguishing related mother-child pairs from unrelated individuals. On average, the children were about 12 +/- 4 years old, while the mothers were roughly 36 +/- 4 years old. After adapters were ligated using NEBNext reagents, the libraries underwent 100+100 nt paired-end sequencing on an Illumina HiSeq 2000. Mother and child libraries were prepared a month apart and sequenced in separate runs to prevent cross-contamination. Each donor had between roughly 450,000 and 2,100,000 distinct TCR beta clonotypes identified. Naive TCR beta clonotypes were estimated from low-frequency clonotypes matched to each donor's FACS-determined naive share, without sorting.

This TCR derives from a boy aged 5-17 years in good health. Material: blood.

CDR3 reads: CASSQVRGNTIYF. The nucleotide sequence is given as TGCGCCAGCAGCCAAGTTCGTGGAAACACCATATATTTT. The sequence links TRBV4-1 to TRBJ1-3; no D segment can be confidently identified. The germline V gene provides CDR1 MGHRA and CDR2 YSYEKL. Reading from cysteine to phenylalanine, the CDR3 counts 13 amino acids. This entry keeps only the CDR3 DNA: 39 bases, framed from base 1. Trimming takes 1 base from V and 3 bases from J, and the germline ends sit 4 bases apart.